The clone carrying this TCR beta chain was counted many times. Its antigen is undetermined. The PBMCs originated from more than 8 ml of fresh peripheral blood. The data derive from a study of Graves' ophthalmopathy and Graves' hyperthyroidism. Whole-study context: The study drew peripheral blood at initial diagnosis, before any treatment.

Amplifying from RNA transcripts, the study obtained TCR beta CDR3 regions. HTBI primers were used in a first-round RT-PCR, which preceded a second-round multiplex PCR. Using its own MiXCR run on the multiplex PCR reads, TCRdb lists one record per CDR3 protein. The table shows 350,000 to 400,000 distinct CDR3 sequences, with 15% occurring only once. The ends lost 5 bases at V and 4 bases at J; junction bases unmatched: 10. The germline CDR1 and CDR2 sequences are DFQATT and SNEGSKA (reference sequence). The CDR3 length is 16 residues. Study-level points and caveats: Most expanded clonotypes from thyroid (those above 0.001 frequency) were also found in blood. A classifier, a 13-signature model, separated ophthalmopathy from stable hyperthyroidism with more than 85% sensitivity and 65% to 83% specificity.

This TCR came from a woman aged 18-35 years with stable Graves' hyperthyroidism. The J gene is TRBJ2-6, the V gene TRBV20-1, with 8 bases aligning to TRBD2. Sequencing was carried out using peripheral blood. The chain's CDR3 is CSAPPAGAEGANVLTF. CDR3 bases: TGCAGTGCTCCGCCAGCGGGGGCGGAGGGGGCCAACGTCCTGACTTTC.